Presented here are 8 T cell receptor beta chains from one specimen sequenced in a study of cytotoxic CD8 clonotypes in ibrutinib-treated CLL. TCRdb's copy holds only in-frame clones and misses some; the assay was immunoSEQ multiplex PCR. Of around 140,000 clones listed, around 80% are singletons. The sequencing used PBMCs, collected after 36 months of ibrutinib treatment. The receptors were gathered from a human donor with chronic lymphocytic leukemia.

The rearrangement uses TRBV6-1 and TRBJ1-1; D is perhaps TRBD1 (6 bases). Trimming cost V 4 bases and J 7 bases, with 13 bases left between them. This CDR3 has 13 residues. Germline CDR1 MNHNS, CDR2 SASEGT. The CDR3 spells CASSAQGGGEAFF. In DNA, the CDR3 is TGTGCCAGCAGTGCACAGGGAGGCGGTGAAGCTTTCTTT.

The V and J genes are TRBV7-9 and TRBJ2-4, with D possibly called TRBD1 or TRBD2 (6 bases each). CDR3 length equals 14 residues. The V end lost 5 bases, the J end lost 8 bases, and 16 bases lay between the germline ends. Germline CDR1 and CDR2: SEHNR and FQNEAQ (reference sequence). The CDR3 DNA sequence: TGTGCCAGCAGCGGCAGGGGACTGGGGTACATTCAGTACTTC. Its translation: CASSGRGLGYIQYF.

The V gene is TRBV9, the J gene TRBJ2-7, with a possible D match to TRBD2 (5 bases). Per germline, CDR1 SGDLS and CDR2 YYNGEE. There are 23 residues in the CDR3. V was pared by 0 bases and J by 0 bases, with 34 bases between. In DNA, the CDR3 is TGTGCCAGCAGCGTAGTAGGATCCTGCAGACGGGAAACGTTTGTCCGGAGCTCCTACGAGCAGTACTTC. Its protein is CASSVVGSCRRETFVRSSYEQYF.

The J gene is TRBJ2-2, the V gene TRBV6-5; no definite D call. With 4 bases removed from V and 7 bases from J, the gap between germline ends came to 7 bases. CDR3 length: 12 amino acids. CDR1 and CDR2 from the germline V gene are MNHEY and SVGAGI. CDR3 in amino acids: CASSSLGGELFF. The CDR3 DNA sequence: TGTGCCAGCAGTTCCCTGGGCGGGGAGCTGTTTTTT.

CDR3 nucleotide sequence: TGTGCCAGCAGCGTAGAACTAGCGGGAGGCAGGTTCTTC. This encodes CASSVELAGGRFF. The chain uses TRBV9 and TRBJ2-1; the match to TRBD2 covers 12 bases. After removal of 0 bases from V and 15 bases from J, the junction contained 4 bases not matched to a gene. Per germline, CDR1 SGDLS and CDR2 YYNGEE. The CDR3 spans 13 residues.

The DNA for the CDR3 is TGTGCCAGCAGCTTTTACCGCCACGAGCAGTACTTC. This sequence encodes CASSFYRHEQYF. The chain is built from TRBV5-8 and TRBJ2-7, with unresolved D. The germline V gene has CDR1 SGHTS and CDR2 YDEGEE. The CDR3 consists of 12 residues. Trimming removed 2 bases at V and 5 bases at J, with 8 bases between.

The chain joins TRBV5-1 to TRBJ2-7; no clear D. Trimming stripped 2 bases from V and 2 bases from J, with 5 bases between. From germline, CDR1 is SGHRS and CDR2 YFSETQ. The CDR3 loop spans 12 amino acids. CDR3 coding DNA: TGCGCCAGCAGCTTTGGGGCCTACGAGCAGTACTTC. It encodes CASSFGAYEQYF. Based on the CDR3 plus reference TRBV5-1 and TRBJ2-7, the full variable domain is KAGVTQTPRYLIKTRGQQVTLSCSPISGHRSVSWYQQTPGQGLQFLFEYFSETQRNKGNFPGRFSGRQFSNSRSEMNVSTLELGDSALYLCASSFGAYEQYFGPGTRLTVT.

The chain combines TRBV7-3 with TRBJ2-3; 14 nucleotides match TRBD2. In germline, CDR1 is SGHTA, CDR2 FQGTGA. This CDR3 is built from 15 residues. With V trimmed by 6 bases and J by 4 bases, 3 bases remained unmatched. The CDR3 is CASSSGLAGADTQYF. The CDR3 coding sequence is TGTGCCAGCAGTTCGGGACTAGCGGGAGCAGATACGCAGTATTTT.